The clone carrying this TCR beta chain was seen only a few times. Its antigen is still unknown. The sample originates from a study of T cell responses to AZD1222 COVID-19 vaccine. Points from the study as a whole: In a largely white British group with more females than males, clonal diversity was possibly underestimated. An increase in Spike-specific TCR breadth and depth was observed after two AZD1222 doses. The reported proportion of spike-specific TCRs targeting unmutated variant regions was nearly half. Spike regions recognized by vaccine-associated CD4 TCRs spanned the protein, led by 160-218 and 743-854.

Produced via immunoSEQ multiplex PCR; TCRdb's table is partial and in-frame only. Of 100,000 to 150,000 clones listed, 85% to 90% are singletons. The V and J ends lost 3 bases and 4 bases respectively, with 10 bases between them. Looked up from germline, CDR1 is MNHEY and CDR2 is SVGAGI. The CDR3 covers 13 residues. This chain connects TRBV6-5 to TRBJ2-7; D gene unclear. The specimen comprised peripheral blood, sampled on day 0 of AZD1222 vaccination. This sequence was found in an adult in good health. This CDR3 reads CASSYSSTYEQYF. CDR3 nucleotides: TGTGCCAGCAGTTATTCTTCCACTTACGAGCAGTACTTC.